Sequencing of this T cell receptor (beta chain) was carried out in a study of cytomegalovirus exposure and HLA in healthy donors (dated by TCRdb to the late 2010s). For the wider study: According to an earlier analysis of 550 to 750 of the donors, 150 million to 200 million T cells yielded 90 million to 140 million unique TCR beta sequences and around 280 Gb of sequence data. All discovery cohort repertoires had been generated on a single sequencing platform. A later genetic analysis used genome-wide SNP genotypes for 398 of the 666 donors, treating that subset as a discovery cohort. The aim of the study was to test whether cataloging public T cell receptors could identify signatures of past pathogen exposure. On average, around 230,000 unique TCR beta nucleotide sequences were sequenced per donor among about 400 genotyped donors of the cohort, with roughly a sixth of those sequences being non-productive. Class I and class II HLA loci were covered by the typing at four-digit resolution. Typing coverage differed by locus: A, B, C, DRB1 and DQB1 were typed in roughly 620-630 donors, DQA1 in roughly 510, DPA1 in nearly 610, and DPB1 in roughly 450. The later analysis used no new phenotypic data to find candidate immune exposures, relying instead on TCR beta sequences and their occurrence across donors. Using immunosequencing, the study profiled T cell repertoires from about 620 subjects and related those repertoires to cytomegalovirus serostatus. Among the roughly 370 genotyped donors, approximately 82% belonged to the genetic ancestry cluster associated with self-reported Caucasian donors. A separate validation cohort of more than 100 different subjects was used in addition to the 666-subject first cohort. To study patterns of TCR occurrence, a later analysis re-analyzed previously published TCR beta repertoires from under 750 donors and added high-resolution HLA genotyping. Alongside the repertoire data, information on donor age, sex, ethnicity and CMV serostatus was compiled. The study combined high-throughput TCR immunosequencing, statistical association of individual TCRs with disease status, and machine learning to predict cytomegalovirus infection status. Because of strong linkage in the cohort, a handful of DR-DQ haplotypes were treated as single units for association and clustering. In an earlier analysis of 587 of the donors, high-throughput TCR beta sequencing was used to judge whether each TCR beta V gene segment behaved as functional or pseudogenic. About 300 gigabases of sequencing data and tens of millions of unique TCR sequences were included in an early release covering about 600 HLA-typed donors. What the study reported, not specific to this receptor: In vitro tests confirmed that a few of the cytomegalovirus-associated TCR beta chains recognize cytomegalovirus antigens. The 87-base-pair reads could not distinguish some IMGT-functional V segments, including TRBV6-2 and TRBV6-3, so those segments were excluded. HLA typing was unavailable for some donors at each locus, so association tests used only the typed subset. A further reported finding was that TCR beta sequences accurately predicted the HLA-A and HLA-B alleles for most subjects in the first cohort. In a later analysis, several top co-occurrence clusters were reported to appear linked to parvovirus B19, influenza, CMV and Epstein-Barr virus. This cohort had only TCR beta chains sequenced, and the lack of alpha or paired-chain data limited which features could be detected. In a later analysis, TCR association rates were found to vary across HLA loci, with the most associated TCRs seen for DRB1 alleles and the fewest for HLA-C alleles. At a false discovery rate of 0.05, a later analysis linked fewer than 20,000 TCR beta sequences to specific HLA alleles. The classifier was reported to diagnose cytomegalovirus status with high specificity and sensitivity in both the original cohort and the validation cohort. A later genetic analysis associated a missense DCLRE1C variant with V-gene and J-gene trimming of TCR beta chains, and an independent cohort replicated the association. Assigning TCR associations to individual alleles was difficult when HLA alleles, especially DR and DQ, strongly co-occurred. Immune exposure information for the cohort was limited to CMV serostatus. While some public TCRs were present in many individuals, most TCR sequences turned up only very rarely across donors. The study gave a list of around 170 TCR beta chains associated with cytomegalovirus. In an earlier analysis of 500 to 650 of the donors, most TCR beta V segments appeared in productive rearrangements about 87% or about 30% of the time, broadly matching IMGT annotations. A later analysis found that HLA-associated TCR beta chains were more clonally expanded and had lower generation probabilities than equally common non-associated chains. The sequencing pipeline was judged likely to have produced a cluster of highly shared sequence variants as a technical artifact. The authors suggested that the approach could potentially be generalized to other disease states and immunological phenotypes. Correlated functional status among segregating V segments might reflect linkage disequilibrium, but an unknown experimental factor could not be ruled out. Compared with the roughly 600-donor mean, donors in an Asian-associated ancestry cluster had fewer N-insertions in productive TCRs, according to a later genetic analysis. Because counts were too low, roughly 16 rarely observed V segments, including chromosome 9 orphons, were left out of the earlier analysis of about 620 of the donors. In a later analysis, most CMV-associated TCR beta chains were found to appear HLA-restricted, with HLA associations seemingly driven largely by CMV exposure. Roughly uniform sequencing depth across donors was assumed in presence/absence analyses, although this assumption may not hold.

This clone was counted between two and nine times. The antigen it binds to is not known. No base quality information exists; no much larger clone differs at one position. Receptor libraries were prepared by the immunoSEQ multiplex PCR assay. For the multiplex PCR, a mixture combining 60 forward primers for TCR Vbeta segments and 13 reverse primers for TCR Jbeta segments was used. The CDR3 region of rearranged TCR beta genes was amplified from genomic DNA by a multiplex PCR assay. The amplified TCR beta libraries were sequenced on the Illumina HiSeq System as 87-base-pair reads. Per the authors' processing: A later analysis counted tens of millions of unique TCR beta chains across the 640 or so repertoires, and around 9.9 million of these chains were shared by at least two donors. To remove PCR and sequencing errors, raw reads were error-corrected and collapsed into unique sequences using a nearest-neighbor algorithm that merged closely related sequences. To assign V, D and J gene segments, CDR3 sequences were aligned to IMGT reference sequences. For a sequence to be retained, a match of at least six nucleotides was required to both a V gene segment and a J gene segment. A rearrangement was called productive if the CDR3 had no stop codons and remained in frame with V and J, and every other rearrangement was called non-productive. Following IMGT convention, CDR3 was defined as the stretch from the second conserved V-encoded cysteine up to the conserved J-encoded phenylalanine. The earlier analysis of 500 to 600 of the donors excluded sequences that lacked an unambiguous match to a single V gene segment. In an earlier analysis of several hundred of the donors, V segments were called functional above 56.7% productive rearrangements and were called segregating when the between-donor standard deviation exceeded 5%. A statistical classification framework was built to diagnose cytomegalovirus status from the catalog of TCR beta chain sequences. A later analysis assigned V and J genes by comparing TCR nucleotide sequences with IMGT/GENE-DB human TR gene sequences. A later analysis assigned CDR3 sequences and most-parsimonious VDJ recombination scenarios with the TCRdist pipeline. In a later analysis, each TCR beta chain was defined by its CDR3 amino acid sequence together with its V-gene family, and reads lacking a unique V-gene family were excluded. To address suspected cross-contamination and a sequencing artifact, a later analysis removed 592 highly shared, low-generation-probability nucleotide sequences. A later analysis calculated a clonal expansion index for each public chain from normalized within-repertoire ranks of inferred template counts. In a later analysis, generation probabilities were computed with a VDJ recombination model fitted to out-of-frame rearrangements, and the resulting probabilities were checked against IGoR. In a later analysis, TCR-TCR, TCR-HLA and TCR-CMV co-occurrence was scored with hypergeometric tests, and a repertoire-size bias correction was applied to TCR pairs. A later analysis estimated false discovery rates by permuting HLA or CMV assignments 20 times. In a later analysis, co-occurring TCRs were grouped using DBSCAN, and TCRdist sequence similarity was added for clustering within HLA-allele-positive subsets. For co-occurrence clustering, repertoires with fewer than 30,000 or more than 120,000 public chains were excluded, along with five repertoires with anomalous nucleotide sharing. TCRdb retrieved this table from immuneACCESS and kept in-frame rearrangements only. Not all clones are present; in checked studies, unresolved V genes account for under half, and no reason is known for the remainder. The V and J calls and clone size come from that table; D and trimming were worked out from the DNA. In all, the sample holds 150,000 to 200,000 clones, and more than 65% of those were seen once. The top ten constitute around 6.1% of the sample.

Sequences MNHNS (CDR1) and SASEGT (CDR2) are obtained from the germline V gene. Inclusive of the bounding cysteine and phenylalanine, the CDR3 is 15 residues long. The read is trimmed to its CDR3 DNA, 45 bases read in frame from base 1. The junction shows trimming of 5 bases on V and 4 bases on J, and the gene matches do not reach 8 bases of it. In total, approximately 700 healthy bone marrow donors made up the cohort. At the time of sampling, every cohort member was nominally healthy, though immune exposures that went unrecorded were likely present. The donor was CMV seropositive and was included in the group of 289 seropositive cohort members. Each donor provided a peripheral blood sample, and peripheral blood mononuclear cells were used for TCR beta sequencing. The Qiagen DNeasy Blood Extraction Kit was used to extract genomic DNA from the blood cell samples.

The chain uses TRBV6-1 and TRBJ2-3; the central 8 bases match TRBD1. Sequencing used PBMCs. The source is a woman aged 30 to 39 in good health and CMV-seropositive. The bases read TGTGCCAGCAGTTCACAGGGGGACCCCTCAGATACGCAGTATTTT. Protein translation: CASSSQGDPSDTQYF.